A single sample is the source of the 13 T cell receptor beta chains below, sequenced in a study of identical twins. TCRdb independently ran MiXCR on the 5' RACE reads; one entry per CDR3 protein. The sample lists roughly 540,000 distinct CDR3 sequences, about 20% occurring once. The sample also formed part of further work on T cells expressing NK-cell markers.

Specimen: CD4+ T cells sorted from blood. These receptors were collected from a woman under 30 in good health.

The table lists this clonotype with a few counts. The chain joins TRBV9 to TRBJ1-1, with D uncertain. CDR1 and CDR2 (germline): SGDLS, YYNGEE. The V and J ends lost 3 bases and 0 bases respectively, with 12 bases between them. CDR3 length equals 15 residues. CDR3 protein: CASSARFEMNTEAFF. CDR3 DNA: TGTGCCAGCAGCGCTCGGTTCGAAATGAACACTGAAGCTTTCTTT.

This clonotype turned up a few times. This chain joins TRBV9 and TRBJ2-6; D tentatively reads TRBD1 or TRBD2 (6 bases each). Germline assignment: CDR1 SGDLS and CDR2 YYNGEE. The CDR3 length is 14 residues. Trimming stripped 6 bases from V and 4 bases from J, with 11 bases between. CDR3 sequence (DNA): TGTGCCAGCAAGGGGGGTGCAGGGGCCAACGTCCTGACTTTC. Amino acid sequence: CASKGGAGANVLTF.

This clonotype came up a few times. The chain links TRBV5-1 to TRBJ1-1; no definite D call. CDR1 SGHRS and CDR2 YFSETQ come from the germline V gene. The length of the CDR3 is 13 residues. The V gene lost 3 bases and the J gene lost 1 base, with 7 bases spanning the gap. CDR3 loop: CASSSMRNTEAFF. The CDR3 DNA follows: TGCGCCAGCAGCTCGATGAGGAACACTGAAGCTTTCTTT.

This clonotype was found a few times. J is TRBJ1-6 and V is TRBV7-2; D is unresolved. The V end lost 1 base, the J end lost 10 bases, and 11 bases lay between the germline ends. This CDR3 is built from 14 residues. Germline V gene sequence: CDR1 SGHTA, CDR2 FQGNSA. The CDR3 DNA is TGTGCCAGCAGCTTAGTTACCAGATTCTCACCCCTCCACTTT. It translates to CASSLVTRFSPLHF.

V usage is TRBV5-1 and J usage is TRBJ2-1, with 9 nucleotides matching TRBD2. The CDR3 spans 15 residues. V lost 0 bases, J lost 9 bases, and 7 bases stayed unmatched. Germline CDR1 SGHRS, CDR2 YFSETQ. The CDR3, as DNA: TGCGCCAGCAGCTTGGGTAGCGGGAGTATGGGTGAGCAGTTCTTC. Encoded protein: CASSLGSGSMGEQFF.

This clonotype turned up a few times. This chain connects TRBV5-1 to TRBJ2-6; 7 bases line up with TRBD2. The CDR3 has 17 residues. The J segment lost 0 bases and the V segment lost 0 bases, leaving 3 bases of the junction unmatched. The germline gives CDR1 SGHRS, CDR2 YFSETQ. The CDR3 nucleotides are TGCGCCAGCAGCTTGGGAGCGGGGAACTCTGGGGCCAACGTCCTGACTTTC. It codes for CASSLGAGNSGANVLTF.

The rearrangement links TRBV12-5 to TRBJ2-1, with 13 bases lining up with TRBD2. Germline V gene data show CDR1 as LGHNT and CDR2 as FRNRAP. The ends lost 1 base at V and 10 bases at J; junction bases unmatched: 13. The length of the CDR3 is 18 residues. CDR3 sequence reads: CASGLASATSGGAWEQFF. Here the CDR3 DNA reads TGTGCTAGTGGTTTGGCCTCCGCCACTAGCGGGGGGGCCTGGGAGCAGTTCTTC.

This clonotype was counted at least ten times. This CDR3 reads CASSPGGAYEQYF. CDR3 coding DNA: TGCGCCAGCAGCCCGGGGGGGGCCTACGAGCAGTACTTC. V gene TRBV5-1 combines with J gene TRBJ2-7; TRBD2 agrees at 8 bases. Germline trimming cut 4 bases from V and 2 bases from J; bases unmatched to any gene: 2. Germline V CDR1 and CDR2: SGHRS, YFSETQ. The CDR3 is 13 residues long.

CDR3 nucleotide sequence: TGTGCCAGCAACGACGACAGTTATAATTCACCCCTCCACTTT. It encodes CASNDDSYNSPLHF. The V gene is TRBV6-1, the J gene TRBJ1-6, with D possibly matching TRBD1 (5 bases). Germline V gives CDR1 MNHNS, CDR2 SASEGT. Trimming cost V 7 bases and J 4 bases, with 11 bases left between them. This CDR3 has 14 residues.

The chain is built from TRBV11-2 and TRBJ2-7, with a tentative D call TRBD2 (5 bases). Between the trimmed V and J ends, which lost 5 bases and 2 bases, there was a span of 16 bases. Germline CDR1 reads SGHAT; CDR2 reads FQNNGV. The length of the CDR3 is 15 residues. CDR3: CASSPWAEGTYEQYF. CDR3 sequence (DNA): TGTGCCAGCAGCCCTTGGGCAGAGGGAACCTACGAGCAGTACTTC. Variable domain in full (rest from reference TRBV11-2 and TRBJ2-7): EAGVAQSPRYKIIEKRQSVAFWCNPISGHATLYWYQQILGQGPKLLIQFQNNGVVDDSQLPKDRFSAERLKGVDSTLKIQPAKLEDSAVYLCASSPWAEGTYEQYFGPGTRLTVT.

The rearrangement joins TRBV6-1 to TRBJ2-6, with a possible D match to TRBD1 (6 bases). In germline, CDR1 is MNHNS, CDR2 SASEGT. Deletions cut 6 bases from V and 1 base from J, with 10 bases between. The CDR3 is 15 amino acids. The CDR3 reads CASRATGSGANVLTF. CDR3 in DNA: TGTGCCAGCAGAGCCACAGGGTCTGGGGCCAACGTCCTGACTTTC.

V is TRBV29-1 and J is TRBJ2-5; 7 bases are a match to TRBD2. This CDR3 contains 13 residues. J gave up 5 bases and V 4 bases, and 7 bases lay outside the gene matches. Germline loops: CDR1 SQVTM, CDR2 ANQGSEA. Here the CDR3 DNA reads TGCAGCGTTGTGGGAGCGGGAACGGAGACCCAGTACTTC. Translating it yields CSVVGAGTETQYF.

V gene TRBV20-1 combines with J gene TRBJ1-5, with a tentative D call TRBD1 (5 bases). Trimming stripped 6 bases from V and 1 base from J, with 16 bases between. The CDR3 is made up of 15 amino acids. Germline V CDR1 and CDR2: DFQATT, SNEGSKA (reference sequence). CDR3 nucleotides: TGCAGTGCCCTACCCCGGGGGTCAAGCAATCAGCCCCAGCATTTT. Protein product: CSALPRGSSNQPQHF.